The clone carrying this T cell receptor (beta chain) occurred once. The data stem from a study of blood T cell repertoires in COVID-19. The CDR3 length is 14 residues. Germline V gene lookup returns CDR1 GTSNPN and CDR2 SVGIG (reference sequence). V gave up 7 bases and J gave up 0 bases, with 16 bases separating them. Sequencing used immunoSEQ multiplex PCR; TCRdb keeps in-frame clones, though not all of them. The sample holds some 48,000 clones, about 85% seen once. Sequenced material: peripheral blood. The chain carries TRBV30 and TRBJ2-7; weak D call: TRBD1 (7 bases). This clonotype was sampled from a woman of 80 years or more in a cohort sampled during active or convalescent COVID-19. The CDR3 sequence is CAFSRGQSSYEQYF. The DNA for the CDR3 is TGTGCCTTTTCGCGGGGACAGAGCTCCTACGAGCAGTACTTC.